These T cell receptor beta chains were read from a single sample in a study of regulatory T cells in long-lasting Graves disease. From the multiplex PCR reads, TCRdb called clonotypes with MiXCR, one entry per CDR3 protein. The sample contains 300,000 to 350,000 distinct CDR3 sequences, about 18% of which appear only once. The sample in question was peripheral blood mononuclear cells (PBMCs), obtained when the disease was refractory, from a patient treated with antithyroid drugs. The receptors derive from a female donor with Graves disease. Both conserved end residues are part of each CDR3. A D gene is named only where the DNA matches it firmly. Size is stated for part of the rows, as once, few or many counts, or as a class when the clone is expanded.

.,few,TRBJ2-2,TRBV12-3/TRBV12-4,TGTGCCACCAGTCCCGGGTCCGGGGAGCTGTTTTTT,CATSPGSGELFF
TRBD1,.,TRBJ1-5,TRBV20-1,TGCAGTGCTAGAGTATCCGGACAGGGAAATCAGCCCCAGCATTTT,CSARVSGQGNQPQHF
TRBD2,.,TRBJ2-2,TRBV5-1,TGCGCCAGCAGCTTGGCCGGTGCGGGAGGTGATACCGGGGAGCTGTTTTTT,CASSLAGAGGDTGELFF
TRBD2,few,TRBJ2-3,TRBV28,TGTGCCAGCAGTTTATTCGGGGAGGGGAACACAGATACGCAGTATTTT,CASSLFGEGNTDTQYF
.,.,TRBJ1-1,TRBV5-1,TGCGCCAGCAGCTTGGGGCTGGGGACCATGAACACTGAAGCTTTCTTT,CASSLGLGTMNTEAFF
.,.,TRBJ1-5,TRBV27,TGTGCCAGCAGTTTAAGACAGCGCCGTGGGCCCCAGCATTTT,CASSLRQRRGPQHF
TRBD1,few,TRBJ1-1,TRBV27,TGTGCCAGCAGTCCCGCGGGACAGCGAGGGGCTGAAGCTTTCTTT,CASSPAGQRGAEAFF
TRBD2,many,TRBJ2-5,TRBV7-2,TGTGCCAGCAGCTTAGCGGGACTACCCTGGGAGACCCAGTACTTC,CASSLAGLPWETQYF
.,few,TRBJ2-7,TRBV5-4,TGTGCCAGCAGCCCCGCGGGGTCACACGAGCAGTACTTC,CASSPAGSHEQYF
.,many,TRBJ1-1,TRBV5-1,TGCGCCAGCAGCTTGTATTTTCCGGACGGAGGTGACACTGAAGCTTTCTTT,CASSLYFPDGGDTEAFF
.,few,TRBJ2-2,TRBV4-1,TGCGCCAGCAGCCAGGGGAAACAGGACACCGGGGAGCTGTTTTTT,CASSQGKQDTGELFF
.,few,TRBJ1-2,TRBV5-1,TGCGCCAGCAGCCGGGCTTTTAACTATGGCTACACCTTC,CASSRAFNYGYTF
.,.,TRBJ2-3,TRBV11-2,TGTGCCAGCAGCTTACAACTAAAAGAAGATACGCAGTATTTT,CASSLQLKEDTQYF
.,few,TRBJ1-3,TRBV5-1,TGCGCCAGCAGCCGGACTCCGGCCTTGAGCTCTGGAAACACCATATATTTT,CASSRTPALSSGNTIYF
.,many,TRBJ2-5,TRBV6-5,TGTGCCAGCAGTTACCACGAACAAGAGACCCAGTACTTC,CASSYHEQETQYF
TRBD1,many,TRBJ1-1,TRBV11-3,TGTGCCAGCAGCTTCAAAAGGACAGGGGGGTTCATGAACACTGAAGCTTTCTTT,CASSFKRTGGFMNTEAFF
TRBD1,.,TRBJ2-2,TRBV20-1,TGCAGTGCCAAACCTGGACAGGGGGGCACCGGGGAGCTGTTTTTT,CSAKPGQGGTGELFF
TRBD1,.,TRBJ1-1,TRBV25-1,TGTGCCAGCAGTAGATCGACAGGGAGGGAAGCTTTCTTT,CASSRSTGREAFF
.,many,TRBJ2-5,TRBV6-1,TGTGCCAGCAGTCAGTACCGACGCCAAGAGACCCAGTACTTC,CASSQYRRQETQYF
.,many,TRBJ2-5,TRBV7-8,TGTGCCAGCAGCTTAGGAGGGACACTCAAAGAGACCCAGTACTTC,CASSLGGTLKETQYF
.,many,TRBJ2-7,TRBV12-5,TGTGCTAGTGGTTTGGTACCTTACTACGAGCAGTACTTC,CASGLVPYYEQYF
TRBD1,.,TRBJ1-6,TRBV11-1,TGTGCCAGCAGCTTATTTCCCGGGACAGCATATCCACCCCTCCACTTT,CASSLFPGTAYPPLHF
TRBD2,once,TRBJ2-1,TRBV7-2,TGTGCCAGCAGCCCCCTCGGGCTAGCGGGACGTGAGGAGCAGTTCTTC,CASSPLGLAGREEQFF
.,many,TRBJ1-5,TRBV6-1,TGTGCCAGCAGTGAAGAAACGGGAAGATTCAATCAGCCCCAGCATTTT,CASSEETGRFNQPQHF
TRBD1,many,TRBJ2-5,TRBV24-1,TGTGCCACCAGTGGTACAGGGGGCGGCGAGACCCAGTACTTC,CATSGTGGGETQYF
.,few,TRBJ1-2,TRBV7-9,TGTGCCAGCAGCCCCTACCCTCGAGGGTACTATGGCTACACCTTC,CASSPYPRGYYGYTF